The rows below give T cell receptor beta chains drawn from one sample of a study of PD-L1 blockade in urothelial cancer. TCRdb's copy holds only in-frame clones and misses some; the assay was immunoSEQ multiplex PCR. The sample has tens of thousands of clones, roughly 80% seen once; the top ten hold approximately 5.1%. The sample was PBMCs, taken around atezolizumab (anti-PD-L1) treatment. The receptor set was obtained from a man in his 70s with urothelial cancer. Each CDR3 is given with its conserved first and last residue. A D gene is named only where the DNA matches it firmly. Clone size appears in some rows only: once, few, many, or a class for an expanded clone.

CDR3 DNA	CDR3 protein	D gene	V gene	J gene	clone size
TGTGCCATCAGTCCTAGCGGTACCTACGAGCAGTACTTC	CAISPSGTYEQYF	TRBD2	TRBV10-3	TRBJ2-7	-
TGTGCCAGCAGCGGCAGGGGGCGGGAGGGCTACACCTTC	CASSGRGREGYTF	TRBD1	TRBV7-3	TRBJ1-2	-
TGTGCCATCAGTGAAGGGGGGGACAATGAGCAGTTCTTC	CAISEGGDNEQFF	-	TRBV10-3	TRBJ2-1	-
TGCGCCAGCAGCTTGGAGGGACAGGGTACACACGAGCAGTACTTC	CASSLEGQGTHEQYF	TRBD1	TRBV5-1	TRBJ2-7	-
TGCGCCAGCAGCTTGGCCGGGGGGGTCGGAGAGACCCAGTACTTC	CASSLAGGVGETQYF	TRBD2	TRBV5-1	TRBJ2-5	-
TGTGCCAGTAGTATAATCGTGACTAGCGACAATGAGCAGTTCTTC	CASSIIVTSDNEQFF	TRBD2	TRBV19	TRBJ2-1	-
TGTGCCAGCTCACCCGCGTCGGGATCTGAAGCTTTCTTT	CASSPASGSEAFF	-	TRBV18	TRBJ1-1	-
TGTGCCAGCAGTTCGGGACAGGTTTTAGAGACCCAGTACTTC	CASSSGQVLETQYF	TRBD1	TRBV27	TRBJ2-5	-
TGTGCCAGTAGTAAACCGGGACAGGGAAAGGATCAGCCCCAGCATTTT	CASSKPGQGKDQPQHF	TRBD1	TRBV19	TRBJ1-5	-
TGTGCCAGCAGCTTAGGAGGTGTCACTGAAGCTTTCTTT	CASSLGGVTEAFF	-	TRBV11-2	TRBJ1-1	few
TGCAGCGTTGGTTTAGTTGACAATGAGCAGTTCTTC	CSVGLVDNEQFF	-	TRBV29-1	TRBJ2-1	-
TGCAGCGTTGAGTGGCCAGCGGGGGAGACCCAGTACTTC	CSVEWPAGETQYF	TRBD2	TRBV29-1	TRBJ2-5	-
TGCAGCGTTGAATTGCTAACCACAGATACGCAGTATTTT	CSVELLTTDTQYF	-	TRBV29-1	TRBJ2-3	-
TGTGCCAGCAGCTTACGAGGGACAGGGGAAACAGATACGCAGTATTTT	CASSLRGTGETDTQYF	TRBD1	TRBV7-9	TRBJ2-3	-
TGTGCCAGCAGCTACACTAGCGGAGTCGGGGAGCTGTTTTTT	CASSYTSGVGELFF	TRBD2	TRBV7-2	TRBJ2-2	-